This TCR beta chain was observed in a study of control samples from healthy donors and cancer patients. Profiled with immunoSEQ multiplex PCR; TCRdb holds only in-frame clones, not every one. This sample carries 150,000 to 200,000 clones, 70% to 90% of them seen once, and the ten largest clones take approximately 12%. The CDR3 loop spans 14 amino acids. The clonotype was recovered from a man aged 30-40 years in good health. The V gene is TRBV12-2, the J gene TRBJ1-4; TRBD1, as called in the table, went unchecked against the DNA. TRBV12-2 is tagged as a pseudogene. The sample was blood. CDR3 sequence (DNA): TGTGCAAGTCGCTTACGCCAGACTAATGAAAAACTGTTTTTT. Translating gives CASRLRQTNEKLFF.